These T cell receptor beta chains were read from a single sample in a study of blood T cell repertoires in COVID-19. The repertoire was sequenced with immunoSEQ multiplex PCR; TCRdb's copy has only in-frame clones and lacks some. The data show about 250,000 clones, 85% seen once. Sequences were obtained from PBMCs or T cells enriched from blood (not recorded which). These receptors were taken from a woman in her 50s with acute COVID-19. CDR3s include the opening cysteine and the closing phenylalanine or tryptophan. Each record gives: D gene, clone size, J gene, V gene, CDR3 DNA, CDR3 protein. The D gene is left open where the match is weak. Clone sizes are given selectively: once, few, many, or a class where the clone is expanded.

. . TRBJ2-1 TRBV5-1 TGCGCCAGCAGCCCCCTGGCGGGGGCCAGAAACAATGAGCAGTTCTTC CASSPLAGARNNEQFF
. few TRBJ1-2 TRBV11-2 TGTGCCAGCAGCTTATGGGAGGGGAGCGGCTACACCTTC CASSLWEGSGYTF
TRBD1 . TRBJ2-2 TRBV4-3 TGCGCCAGCAGCCAAGATCGGACCGGGACAGGGAAGTACGGGGAGCTGTTTTTT CASSQDRTGTGKYGELFF
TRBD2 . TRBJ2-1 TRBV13 TGTGCCAGCAGCTTACTAGCGGGGGGATACAATGAGCAGTTCTTC CASSLLAGGYNEQFF
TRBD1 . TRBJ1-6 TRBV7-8 TGTGCCAGCAGCTTAAGGGGGCTTGGGGATTCACCCCTCCACTTT CASSLRGLGDSPLHF
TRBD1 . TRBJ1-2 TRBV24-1 TGTGCCACCAGTGAATGGGACAGGGTGGGCGGCTACACCTTC CATSEWDRVGGYTF
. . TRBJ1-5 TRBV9 TGTGCCAGCAGCGTAGGTACTCAGGCTTCTCAGCCCCAGCATTTT CASSVGTQASQPQHF
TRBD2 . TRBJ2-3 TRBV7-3 TGTGCCAGCAGATACCTAACCGGGACTAGCGGGGGAACTAGCACAGATACGCAGTATTTT CASRYLTGTSGGTSTDTQYF
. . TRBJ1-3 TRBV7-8 TGTGCCAGCAGCTTCGGTCGCAGGCAAGGAAACACCATATATTTT CASSFGRRQGNTIYF
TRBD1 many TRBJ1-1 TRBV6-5 TGTGCCAGCAGGGACGAAGACAGGGTTAACACTGAAGCTTTCTTT CASRDEDRVNTEAFF
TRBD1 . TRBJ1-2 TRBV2 TGTGCCAGCAACCAACAGGGGAAAGAAGGCTACACCTTC CASNQQGKEGYTF
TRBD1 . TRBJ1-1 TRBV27 TGTGCCAGCCTACGGGACAGGCTAAGGGGTGAAGCTTTCTTT CASLRDRLRGEAFF
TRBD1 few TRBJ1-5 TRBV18 TGTGCCAGCTCAACGGACAGGCTGGGGAATCAGCCCCAGCATTTT CASSTDRLGNQPQHF
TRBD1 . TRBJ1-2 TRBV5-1 TGCGCCAGCAGCCCGGGACAGGAAGGGTATGGCTACACCTTC CASSPGQEGYGYTF
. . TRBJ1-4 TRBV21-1 TGTGCCAGCAGCAAATTCCCTACAGAGAATGAAAAACTGTTTTTT CASSKFPTENEKLFF
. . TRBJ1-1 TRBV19 TGTGCCAGTAGTACGGGATTGAACACTGAAGCTTTCTTT CASSTGLNTEAFF
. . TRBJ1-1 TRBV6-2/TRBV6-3 TGTGCCAGCAGTTACACAGAGGGAACTGAAGCTTTCTTT CASSYTEGTEAFF
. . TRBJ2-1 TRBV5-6 TGTGCCAGCAGCTTGGGCGGGGACCGTGAGCAGTTCTTC CASSLGGDREQFF
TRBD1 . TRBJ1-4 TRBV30 TGTGCCTGGACCCCGAGGGGGCGATTCGAAAAACTGTTTTTT CAWTPRGRFEKLFF
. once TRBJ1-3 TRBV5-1 TGCGCCAGCAGCTTGGATGGCATCTCTGGAAACACCATATATTTT CASSLDGISGNTIYF
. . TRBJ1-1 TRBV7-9 TGTGCCAGCAGACTAGCCGGAACTGAAGCTTTCTTT CASRLAGTEAFF
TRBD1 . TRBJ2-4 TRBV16 TGTGCCAGCAGCCAATCGGACAGGGGGAACATTCAGTACTTC CASSQSDRGNIQYF
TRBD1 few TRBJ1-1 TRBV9 TGTGCCAGCAGCCGACAGGGGTTCTTGGCTGAAGCTTTCTTT CASSRQGFLAEAFF
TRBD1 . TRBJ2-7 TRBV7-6 TGTGCCAGCAGCGTAGGGGGCGGCGAGCAGTACTTC CASSVGGGEQYF